This T cell receptor beta chain appears in the sequencing data of a study of CD8+ T cells in alopecia areata. Turning to the study itself: Twice a day, 5 to 10 mg of oral tofacitinib was administered to treated patients.

General study results and limits: Alopecia totalis/universalis scalp especially showed more expanded CD8+ clones than normal scalp.

Trimming took 1 base from V and 4 from J; bases not matched to a gene: 6. The CDR3 is 17 residues long. The V gene's germline CDR1 is MNHEY and CDR2 SMNVEV (reference sequence). As concerns this clone: Its antigen is undetermined.

It was cDNA, reverse transcribed from extracted RNA, that served as the sequencing template. Only in-frame clones appear in the TCRdb table, and some are missing; sequencing was by immunoSEQ multiplex PCR. The table has about 130,000 clones, roughly 61% seen once; the top ten hold roughly 4.3%. The chain is built from TRBV27 and TRBJ2-3, with 12 positions matching TRBD2. Sequences were derived from CD4+ T cells sorted from blood, sampled at week 0. The sequence was collected from a human donor with alopecia areata. The CDR3 here is CASSLFLTSGSPDTQYF. CDR3 nucleotides: TGTGCCAGCAGTTTATTTTTGACTAGCGGGAGCCCAGATACGCAGTATTTT.